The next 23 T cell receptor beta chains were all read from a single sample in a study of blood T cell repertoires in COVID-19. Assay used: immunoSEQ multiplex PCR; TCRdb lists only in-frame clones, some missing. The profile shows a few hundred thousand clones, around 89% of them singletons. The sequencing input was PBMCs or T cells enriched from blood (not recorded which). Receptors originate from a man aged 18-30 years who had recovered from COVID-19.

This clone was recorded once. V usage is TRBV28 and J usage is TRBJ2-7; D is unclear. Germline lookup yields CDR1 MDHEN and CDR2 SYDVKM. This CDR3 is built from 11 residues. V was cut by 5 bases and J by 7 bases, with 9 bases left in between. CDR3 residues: CASSPASEQYF. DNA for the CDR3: TGTGCCAGCAGTCCCGCCAGTGAGCAGTACTTC.

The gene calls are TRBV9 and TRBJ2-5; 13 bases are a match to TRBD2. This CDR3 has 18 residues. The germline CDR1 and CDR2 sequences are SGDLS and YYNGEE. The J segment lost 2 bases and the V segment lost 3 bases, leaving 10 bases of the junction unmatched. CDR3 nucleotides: TGTGCCAGCAGCGGTGGACTAGCGGGGGCCACGAATCAAGAGACCCAGTACTTC. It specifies CASSGGLAGATNQETQYF.

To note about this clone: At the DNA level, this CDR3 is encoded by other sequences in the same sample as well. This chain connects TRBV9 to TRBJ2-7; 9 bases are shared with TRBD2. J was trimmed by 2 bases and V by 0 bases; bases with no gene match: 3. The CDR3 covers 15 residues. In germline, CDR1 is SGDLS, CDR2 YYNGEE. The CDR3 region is CASSVGAGGPYEQYF. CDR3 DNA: TGTGCCAGCAGCGTAGGTGCGGGGGGGCCCTACGAGCAGTACTTC.

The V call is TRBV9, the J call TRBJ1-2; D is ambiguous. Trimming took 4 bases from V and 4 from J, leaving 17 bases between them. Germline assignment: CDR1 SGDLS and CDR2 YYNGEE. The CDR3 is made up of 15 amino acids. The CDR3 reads CASSSKVEGLYGYTF. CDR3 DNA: TGTGCCAGCAGCTCAAAGGTGGAGGGCCTCTATGGCTACACCTTC.

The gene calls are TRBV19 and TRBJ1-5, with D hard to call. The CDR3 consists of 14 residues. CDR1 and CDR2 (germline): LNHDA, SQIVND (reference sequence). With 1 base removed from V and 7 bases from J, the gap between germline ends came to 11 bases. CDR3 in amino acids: CASSIVGGSQPQHF. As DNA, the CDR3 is TGTGCCAGTAGTATAGTTGGCGGATCCCAGCCCCAGCATTTT.

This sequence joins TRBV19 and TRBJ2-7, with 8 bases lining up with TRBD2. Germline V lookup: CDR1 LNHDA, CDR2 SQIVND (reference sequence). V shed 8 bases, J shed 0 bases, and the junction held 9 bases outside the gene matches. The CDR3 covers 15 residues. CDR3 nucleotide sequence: TGTGCCAGTGCACCCCTAGCGGGTAGCTCCTACGAGCAGTACTTC. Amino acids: CASAPLAGSSYEQYF.

CDR3 region: CASSVERGSYNEQFF. DNA for the CDR3: TGTGCCAGCAGTGTCGAGCGGGGTTCCTACAATGAGCAGTTCTTC. V usage is TRBV6-6 and J usage is TRBJ2-1, with 7 nucleotides matching TRBD2. The junction had 5 bases not matched to a gene; V was cut back by 5 bases and J by 1 base. Germline V gene sequence: CDR1 MNHNY, CDR2 SVGAGI (reference sequence). This CDR3 spans 15 amino acids.

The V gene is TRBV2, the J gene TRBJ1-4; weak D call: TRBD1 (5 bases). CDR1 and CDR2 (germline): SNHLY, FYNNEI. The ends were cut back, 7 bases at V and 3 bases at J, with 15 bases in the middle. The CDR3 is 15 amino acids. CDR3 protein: CASISRGWANEKLFF. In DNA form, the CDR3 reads TGTGCCAGCATATCGCGGGGGTGGGCTAATGAAAAACTGTTTTTT. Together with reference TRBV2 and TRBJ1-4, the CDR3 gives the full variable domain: EPEVTQTPSHQVTQMGQEVILRCVPISNHLYFYWYRQILGQKVEFLVSFYNNEISEKSEIFDDQFSVERPDGSNFTLKIRSTKLEDSAMYFCASISRGWANEKLFFGSGTQLSVL.

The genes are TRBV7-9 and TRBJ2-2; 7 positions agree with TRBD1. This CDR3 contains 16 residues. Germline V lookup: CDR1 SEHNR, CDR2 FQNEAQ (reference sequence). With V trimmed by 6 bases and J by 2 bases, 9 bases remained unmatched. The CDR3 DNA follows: TGTGCCAGCAGGCCGAGGGGACAGAGAAACACCGGGGAGCTGTTTTTT. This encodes CASRPRGQRNTGELFF.

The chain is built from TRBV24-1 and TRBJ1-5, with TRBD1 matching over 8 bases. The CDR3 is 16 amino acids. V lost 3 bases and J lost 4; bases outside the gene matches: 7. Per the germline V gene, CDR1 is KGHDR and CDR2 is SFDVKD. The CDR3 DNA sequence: TGTGCCACCAGTGATCACTTTGGACAGGGAAATCAGCCCCAGCATTTT. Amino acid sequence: CATSDHFGQGNQPQHF.

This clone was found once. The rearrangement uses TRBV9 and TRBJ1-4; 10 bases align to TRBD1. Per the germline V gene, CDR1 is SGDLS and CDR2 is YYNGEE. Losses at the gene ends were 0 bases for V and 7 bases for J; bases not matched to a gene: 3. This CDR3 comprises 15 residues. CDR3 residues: CASSVGDRGIEKLFF. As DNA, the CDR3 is TGTGCCAGCAGCGTAGGGGACAGGGGCATTGAAAAACTGTTTTTT.

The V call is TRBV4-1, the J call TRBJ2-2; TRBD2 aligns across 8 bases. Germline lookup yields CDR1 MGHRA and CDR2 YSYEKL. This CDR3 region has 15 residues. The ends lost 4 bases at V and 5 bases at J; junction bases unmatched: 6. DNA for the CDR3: TGCGCCAGCAGCCGGAGTAGCGGGGTGACCGGGGAGCTGTTTTTT. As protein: CASSRSSGVTGELFF.

The CDR3 sequence: CASSSGFTSGRRHGELFF. The DNA for the CDR3 is TGTGCCAGCAGTTCTGGGTTTACTAGCGGCCGCAGGCACGGGGAGCTGTTTTTT. V gene TRBV27 combines with J gene TRBJ2-2; 8 bases are shared with TRBD2. Germline lookup yields CDR1 MNHEY and CDR2 SMNVEV (reference sequence). The CDR3 spans 18 residues. V shed 4 bases and J 7 bases; nucleotides not matched to a gene: 17.

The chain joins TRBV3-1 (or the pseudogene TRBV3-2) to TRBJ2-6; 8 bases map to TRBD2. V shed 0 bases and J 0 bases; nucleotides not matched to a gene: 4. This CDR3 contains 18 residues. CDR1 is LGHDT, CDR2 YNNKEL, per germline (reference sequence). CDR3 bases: TGTGCCAGCAGCCAAGATGGGACTAGTCTCTCTGGGGCCAACGTCCTGACTTTC. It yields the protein CASSQDGTSLSGANVLTF.

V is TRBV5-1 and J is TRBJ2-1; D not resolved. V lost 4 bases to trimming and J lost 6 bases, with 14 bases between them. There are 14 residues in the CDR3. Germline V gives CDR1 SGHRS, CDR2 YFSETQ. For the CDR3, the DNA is TGCGCCAGCAGCAAAGACATGTTGGGCAATGAGCAGTTCTTC. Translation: CASSKDMLGNEQFF.

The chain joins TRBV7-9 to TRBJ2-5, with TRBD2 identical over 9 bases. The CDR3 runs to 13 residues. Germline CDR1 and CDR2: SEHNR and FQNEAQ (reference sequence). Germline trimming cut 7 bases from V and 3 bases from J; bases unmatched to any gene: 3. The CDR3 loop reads CASTRLAEETQYF. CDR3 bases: TGTGCCAGCACCCGACTAGCGGAAGAGACCCAGTACTTC.

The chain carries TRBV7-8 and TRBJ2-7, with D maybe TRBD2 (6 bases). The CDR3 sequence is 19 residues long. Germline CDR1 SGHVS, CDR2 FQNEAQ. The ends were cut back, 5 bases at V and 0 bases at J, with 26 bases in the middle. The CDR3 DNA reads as TGTGCCAGCAGCACAAGGTCTCCCCTTAGAGCCGGGAGCTCCTACGAGCAGTACTTC. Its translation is CASSTRSPLRAGSSYEQYF.

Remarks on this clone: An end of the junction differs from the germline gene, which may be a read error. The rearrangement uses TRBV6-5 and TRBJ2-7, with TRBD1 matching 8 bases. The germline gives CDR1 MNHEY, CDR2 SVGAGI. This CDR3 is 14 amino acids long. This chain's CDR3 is CACRTGRASYEQYF. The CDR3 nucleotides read TGTGCCTGCAGGACAGGGCGGGCCTCCTACGAGCAGTACTTC.

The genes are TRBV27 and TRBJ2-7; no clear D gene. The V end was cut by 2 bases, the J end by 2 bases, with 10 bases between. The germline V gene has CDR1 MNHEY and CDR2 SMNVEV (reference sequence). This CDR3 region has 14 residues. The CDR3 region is CASSLNGEAYEQYF. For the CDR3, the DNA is TGTGCCAGCAGTTTAAACGGAGAAGCCTACGAGCAGTACTTC.

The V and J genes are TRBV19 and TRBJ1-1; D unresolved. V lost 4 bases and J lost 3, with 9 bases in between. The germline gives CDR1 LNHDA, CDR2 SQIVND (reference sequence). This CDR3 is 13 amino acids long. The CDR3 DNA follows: TGTGCCAGTAGTACGAGAGGAGACACTGAAGCTTTCTTT. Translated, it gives CASSTRGDTEAFF.

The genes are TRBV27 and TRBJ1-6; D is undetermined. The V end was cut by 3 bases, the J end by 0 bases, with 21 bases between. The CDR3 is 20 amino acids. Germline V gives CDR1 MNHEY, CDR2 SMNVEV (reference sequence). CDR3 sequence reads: CASSFFRGGGRSSYNSPLHF. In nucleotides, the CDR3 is TGTGCCAGCAGTTTTTTCAGAGGCGGTGGGAGGTCCTCCTATAATTCACCCCTCCACTTT.

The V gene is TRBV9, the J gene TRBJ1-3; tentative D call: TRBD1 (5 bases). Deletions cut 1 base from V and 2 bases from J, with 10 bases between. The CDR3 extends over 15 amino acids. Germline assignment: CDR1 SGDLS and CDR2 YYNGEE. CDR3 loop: CASSVSAGTGNTIYF. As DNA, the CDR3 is TGTGCCAGCAGCGTAAGTGCAGGGACTGGAAACACCATATATTTT.

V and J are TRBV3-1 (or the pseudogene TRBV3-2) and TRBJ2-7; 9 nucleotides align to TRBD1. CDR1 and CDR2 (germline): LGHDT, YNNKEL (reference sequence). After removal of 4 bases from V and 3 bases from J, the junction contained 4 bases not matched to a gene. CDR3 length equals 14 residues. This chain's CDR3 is CASSLGDRVYEQYF. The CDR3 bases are TGTGCCAGCAGCCTGGGGGACAGGGTCTACGAGCAGTACTTC.